These T cell receptor beta chains were read from a single sample in a study of blood T cells in healthy people across ages. TCRdb passed the 5' RACE reads through MiXCR, listing each CDR3 protein once. The sample has about 1.7 million distinct CDR3 sequences, under 30% seen once. The sample comprised blood. These TCRs come from a woman aged 25 to 39 in good health. Each CDR3 is given with its conserved first and last residue. The D gene is left open where the match is weak. Only part of the rows carry a size: once, few, many, or a class if the clone is expanded.

clone_size: many; v_call: TRBV24-1; j_call: TRBJ2-5; d_call: NA; cdr3_aa: CATSDFGLAQETQYF; cdr3_nt: TGTGCCACCAGTGATTTTGGTTTGGCACAAGAGACCCAGTACTTC
clone_size: NA; v_call: TRBV20-1; j_call: TRBJ2-5; d_call: NA; cdr3_aa: CSAPPRNREKTQYF; cdr3_nt: TGCAGTGCTCCCCCCCGGAACAGGGAGAAGACCCAGTACTTC
clone_size: NA; v_call: TRBV27; j_call: TRBJ1-5; d_call: NA; cdr3_aa: CASREGGLSNQPQHF; cdr3_nt: TGTGCCAGCAGAGAAGGGGGACTTAGCAATCAGCCCCAGCATTTT
clone_size: many; v_call: TRBV7-9; j_call: TRBJ2-1; d_call: TRBD2; cdr3_aa: CASSLAGTNDEQFF; cdr3_nt: TGTGCCAGTAGCTTAGCGGGCACAAATGATGAGCAGTTCTTC
clone_size: NA; v_call: TRBV5-6; j_call: TRBJ2-1; d_call: NA; cdr3_aa: CASSYGTILLEGSEQFF; cdr3_nt: TGTGCCAGCAGCTACGGGACAATCCTACTCGAGGGTAGTGAGCAGTTCTTC
clone_size: NA; v_call: TRBV12-3/TRBV12-4; j_call: TRBJ1-1; d_call: TRBD1; cdr3_aa: CAGRPTGVDTEAFF; cdr3_nt: TGTGCCGGTAGACCGACAGGGGTTGACACTGAAGCTTTCTTT
clone_size: NA; v_call: TRBV12-3/TRBV12-4; j_call: TRBJ1-5; d_call: NA; cdr3_aa: CASSLSPPVSNQPQHF; cdr3_nt: TGTGCCAGCAGTTTATCACCCCCGGTTAGCAATCAGCCCCAGCATTTT
clone_size: few; v_call: TRBV10-3; j_call: TRBJ2-1; d_call: NA; cdr3_aa: CAMGSDIAEQFF; cdr3_nt: TGTGCCATGGGGTCTGATATCGCTGAGCAGTTCTTC
clone_size: NA; v_call: TRBV11-1; j_call: TRBJ2-7; d_call: TRBD2; cdr3_aa: CASSLLRGGYYNEQYF; cdr3_nt: TGTGCCAGCAGCTTACTCCGGGGGGGCTACTACAATGAGCAGTACTTC
clone_size: few; v_call: TRBV10-3; j_call: TRBJ2-7; d_call: TRBD1; cdr3_aa: CAIKGTVSYEQYF; cdr3_nt: TGTGCCATCAAAGGGACAGTTTCCTACGAGCAGTACTTC
clone_size: many; v_call: TRBV5-1; j_call: TRBJ2-6; d_call: NA; cdr3_aa: CASSLREAGANVLTF; cdr3_nt: TGCGCCAGCAGCTTGAGGGAGGCCGGGGCCAACGTCCTGACTTTC
clone_size: few; v_call: TRBV20-1; j_call: TRBJ1-6; d_call: NA; cdr3_aa: CSARDGGGNSPLHF; cdr3_nt: TGCAGTGCTAGAGATGGGGGCGGCAATTCACCCCTCCACTTT
clone_size: NA; v_call: TRBV6-1; j_call: TRBJ2-1; d_call: TRBD2; cdr3_aa: CASSDVAGADEQFF; cdr3_nt: TGTGCCAGCAGTGATGTAGCGGGAGCGGATGAGCAGTTCTTC
clone_size: few; v_call: TRBV20-1; j_call: TRBJ2-1; d_call: TRBD2; cdr3_aa: CSARDSGGANEQFF; cdr3_nt: TGCAGTGCTAGGGATAGCGGGGGGGCAAATGAGCAGTTCTTC
clone_size: few; v_call: TRBV20-1; j_call: TRBJ1-1; d_call: NA; cdr3_aa: CSARFTGITEAFF; cdr3_nt: TGCAGTGCTAGGTTTACAGGGATCACTGAAGCTTTCTTT
clone_size: many; v_call: TRBV30; j_call: TRBJ2-7; d_call: NA; cdr3_aa: CAWSGRGYEQYF; cdr3_nt: TGTGCCTGGAGCGGCAGGGGCTACGAGCAGTACTTC
clone_size: NA; v_call: TRBV12-3/TRBV12-4; j_call: TRBJ2-2; d_call: TRBD2; cdr3_aa: CASRTRAPGRTGELFF; cdr3_nt: TGTGCCAGCAGGACCCGGGCCCCCGGGAGGACCGGGGAGCTGTTTTTT
clone_size: NA; v_call: TRBV20-1; j_call: TRBJ2-1; d_call: TRBD1; cdr3_aa: CSARERDRVRYERFF; cdr3_nt: TGCAGTGCTAGAGAACGGGACAGGGTCCGGTATGAGCGGTTCTTC
clone_size: NA; v_call: TRBV20-1; j_call: TRBJ2-5; d_call: NA; cdr3_aa: CSARDLSAQETQYF; cdr3_nt: TGCAGTGCTAGAGATCTGTCAGCCCAAGAGACCCAGTACTTC
clone_size: NA; v_call: TRBV7-9; j_call: TRBJ2-3; d_call: NA; cdr3_aa: CASSPRGTSFVGTDTQYF; cdr3_nt: TGTGCCAGCAGCCCCCGGGGCACCTCGTTTGTTGGCACAGATACGCAGTATTTT
clone_size: few; v_call: TRBV11-3; j_call: TRBJ2-7; d_call: NA; cdr3_aa: CASSLPGNYEQYF; cdr3_nt: TGTGCCAGCAGCTTACCGGGGAACTACGAGCAGTACTTC
clone_size: NA; v_call: TRBV10-3; j_call: TRBJ2-7; d_call: NA; cdr3_aa: CAISDGGLLYEQYF; cdr3_nt: TGTGCCATCAGTGATGGGGGGCTCCTCTACGAGCAGTACTTC
clone_size: NA; v_call: TRBV6-1; j_call: TRBJ1-5; d_call: NA; cdr3_aa: CATIFEGWGQPQHF; cdr3_nt: TGTGCCACGATTTTCGAAGGGTGGGGCCAGCCCCAGCATTTT
clone_size: NA; v_call: TRBV7-8; j_call: TRBJ2-2; d_call: NA; cdr3_aa: CAGSLEGYTGELFF; cdr3_nt: TGTGCCGGCAGCTTAGAGGGTTACACCGGGGAGCTGTTTTTT
clone_size: NA; v_call: TRBV9; j_call: TRBJ1-6; d_call: NA; cdr3_aa: CASSVAAFSRLHF; cdr3_nt: TGTGCCAGCAGCGTAGCAGCCTTTAGTCGACTCCACTTT
clone_size: NA; v_call: TRBV6-1; j_call: TRBJ1-1; d_call: NA; cdr3_aa: CASKLTTATEAFF; cdr3_nt: TGTGCCAGCAAATTGACAACAGCAACTGAAGCTTTCTTT
clone_size: few; v_call: TRBV4-3; j_call: TRBJ2-1; d_call: TRBD2; cdr3_aa: CASSQEYLSGRAYNEQFF; cdr3_nt: TGCGCCAGCAGCCAAGAGTACCTCAGCGGGAGGGCCTACAATGAGCAGTTCTTC
clone_size: NA; v_call: TRBV18; j_call: TRBJ2-3; d_call: TRBD2; cdr3_aa: CASSPHTSGGTNTQYF; cdr3_nt: TGTGCCAGCTCACCCCACACTAGCGGGGGGACGAATACGCAGTATTTT
clone_size: many; v_call: TRBV7-2; j_call: TRBJ2-1; d_call: TRBD2; cdr3_aa: CASSPGLAGGPVYEQFF; cdr3_nt: TGTGCCAGCAGCCCGGGACTAGCGGGAGGGCCGGTCTATGAGCAGTTCTTC
clone_size: NA; v_call: TRBV28; j_call: TRBJ1-6; d_call: TRBD1; cdr3_aa: CAGSTRTGSVDSPLHF; cdr3_nt: TGTGCCGGCAGTACCCGGACAGGGAGTGTAGATTCACCCCTCCACTTT
clone_size: few; v_call: TRBV7-6; j_call: TRBJ2-6; d_call: NA; cdr3_aa: CASSSQPSVYAGANVLTF; cdr3_nt: TGTGCCAGCAGCTCCCAGCCTTCGGTTTATGCTGGGGCCAACGTCCTGACTTTC
clone_size: few; v_call: TRBV7-8; j_call: TRBJ2-7; d_call: TRBD2; cdr3_aa: CAVSLVAGGADEQYF; cdr3_nt: TGTGCCGTCAGCTTAGTAGCGGGAGGAGCGGACGAGCAGTACTTC
clone_size: NA; v_call: TRBV28; j_call: TRBJ2-7; d_call: NA; cdr3_aa: CASREGTAYEQYF; cdr3_nt: TGTGCCAGCAGGGAGGGGACAGCCTACGAGCAGTACTTC
clone_size: NA; v_call: TRBV27; j_call: TRBJ2-4; d_call: NA; cdr3_aa: CASSSPDRIQYF; cdr3_nt: TGTGCCAGCAGTTCCCCAGACCGAATTCAGTACTTC
clone_size: NA; v_call: TRBV20-1; j_call: TRBJ1-2; d_call: NA; cdr3_aa: CSARRPQGIVKGYTF; cdr3_nt: TGCAGTGCTAGAAGGCCACAGGGAATCGTAAAAGGCTACACCTTC
clone_size: many; v_call: TRBV4-1; j_call: TRBJ2-7; d_call: NA; cdr3_aa: CASSQAHGQSYEQYF; cdr3_nt: TGCGCCAGCAGCCAGGCCCACGGACAGTCCTACGAGCAGTACTTC
clone_size: NA; v_call: TRBV19; j_call: TRBJ1-6; d_call: NA; cdr3_aa: CASSIRAESPLHF; cdr3_nt: TGTGCCAGTAGTATTCGGGCGGAGTCACCCCTCCACTTT
clone_size: many; v_call: TRBV20-1; j_call: TRBJ2-7; d_call: NA; cdr3_aa: CSARDIVSYEQYF; cdr3_nt: TGCAGTGCTAGGGACATCGTCTCCTACGAGCAGTACTTC
clone_size: few; v_call: TRBV12-3/TRBV12-4; j_call: TRBJ2-7; d_call: NA; cdr3_aa: CASSLVDRGAYEQYF; cdr3_nt: TGTGCCAGCAGTTTAGTGGACAGAGGCGCCTACGAGCAGTACTTC
clone_size: NA; v_call: TRBV29-1; j_call: TRBJ2-1; d_call: TRBD2; cdr3_aa: CSVSTSGTYNEQFF; cdr3_nt: TGCAGCGTTTCCACTAGCGGCACCTACAATGAGCAGTTCTTC
clone_size: NA; v_call: TRBV12-3/TRBV12-4; j_call: TRBJ1-3; d_call: TRBD1; cdr3_aa: CASSLGTGPGNTIYF; cdr3_nt: TGTGCCAGCAGTTTAGGGACAGGGCCTGGAAACACCATATATTTT
clone_size: NA; v_call: TRBV28; j_call: TRBJ2-3; d_call: NA; cdr3_aa: CASLESGAVSTDTQYF; cdr3_nt: TGTGCCAGCCTGGAGTCGGGGGCTGTCAGCACAGATACGCAGTATTTT
clone_size: NA; v_call: TRBV29-1; j_call: TRBJ2-2; d_call: NA; cdr3_aa: CSVRRTGELFF; cdr3_nt: TGCAGCGTTAGACGCACCGGGGAGCTGTTTTTT
clone_size: NA; v_call: TRBV12-3/TRBV12-4; j_call: TRBJ2-3; d_call: TRBD2; cdr3_aa: CASSFSPGTSGITDTQYF; cdr3_nt: TGTGCCAGCAGTTTTTCCCCCGGGACTAGCGGGATCACAGATACGCAGTATTTT
clone_size: NA; v_call: TRBV6-6; j_call: TRBJ2-2; d_call: NA; cdr3_aa: CASGGGWVRELFF; cdr3_nt: TGTGCCAGCGGCGGAGGGTGGGTCCGGGAGCTGTTTTTT
clone_size: NA; v_call: TRBV14; j_call: TRBJ2-6; d_call: NA; cdr3_aa: CASSFWATYGANVLTF; cdr3_nt: TGTGCCAGCAGTTTCTGGGCCACTTATGGGGCCAACGTCCTGACTTTC
clone_size: few; v_call: TRBV5-1; j_call: TRBJ2-1; d_call: NA; cdr3_aa: CASSATGRVEQFF; cdr3_nt: TGCGCCAGCAGCGCTACAGGTCGGGTTGAGCAGTTCTTC
clone_size: NA; v_call: TRBV24-1; j_call: TRBJ2-2; d_call: NA; cdr3_aa: CATSDSKGLTGELFF; cdr3_nt: TGTGCCACCAGTGATTCTAAAGGGCTAACCGGGGAGCTGTTTTTT
clone_size: few; v_call: TRBV5-6; j_call: TRBJ2-3; d_call: NA; cdr3_aa: CASLGRFGARLTDTQYF; cdr3_nt: TGTGCCAGCTTAGGTCGTTTCGGCGCTAGGCTCACAGATACGCAGTATTTT
clone_size: few; v_call: TRBV28; j_call: TRBJ1-1; d_call: TRBD1; cdr3_aa: CASRVTGGPEAFF; cdr3_nt: TGTGCCAGCAGAGTAACAGGGGGCCCTGAAGCTTTCTTT
clone_size: NA; v_call: TRBV5-1; j_call: TRBJ2-1; d_call: TRBD1; cdr3_aa: CASSLTGAEYNEQFF; cdr3_nt: TGCGCCAGCAGCTTGACAGGGGCGGAATACAATGAGCAGTTCTTC
clone_size: NA; v_call: TRBV18; j_call: TRBJ2-7; d_call: TRBD1; cdr3_aa: CASSLTGGTGYEQYF; cdr3_nt: TGTGCCAGCTCACTAACAGGGGGGACGGGATACGAGCAGTACTTC